The present entry profiles one T cell receptor (beta chain) with its context. Its target is not known. From the germline J gene comes the end of the CDR3, since the read stops 3 residues before it. The table came from immunoSEQ multiplex PCR; TCRdb's copy has only in-frame clones and leaves some out. The specimen's table records around 35,000 clones. Germline V gene sequence: CDR1 SEHNR, CDR2 FQNEAQ (reference sequence). Trimming cost V 6 bases and J 9 bases, with 15 bases left between them. The CDR3 is 14 residues long. This record comes from a study of T cells in women clearing cervical HPV infection. Study as a whole: Blood came at first lesion visit for cases, post-clearance for controls. Whole-study results and caveats: Effector/memory and HPV-specific T cells were not isolated, and association timing is unknown.

Prevalent HPV16 infections were excluded; only incident single HPV16 infections included. The receptor's source is a woman aged 18 to 75 with a cervical HPV16 infection that either progressed to CIN3+ or cleared (not recorded which). This rearrangement joins TRBV7-9 to TRBJ1-6, with D maybe TRBD1 (6 bases). The sample comprised blood buffy coat. The CDR3 sequence is CASSFSQGGSPLHF. The sequenced part of the CDR3 DNA is TGTGCCAGCAGTTTCTCACAGGGAGGTTCACCC.